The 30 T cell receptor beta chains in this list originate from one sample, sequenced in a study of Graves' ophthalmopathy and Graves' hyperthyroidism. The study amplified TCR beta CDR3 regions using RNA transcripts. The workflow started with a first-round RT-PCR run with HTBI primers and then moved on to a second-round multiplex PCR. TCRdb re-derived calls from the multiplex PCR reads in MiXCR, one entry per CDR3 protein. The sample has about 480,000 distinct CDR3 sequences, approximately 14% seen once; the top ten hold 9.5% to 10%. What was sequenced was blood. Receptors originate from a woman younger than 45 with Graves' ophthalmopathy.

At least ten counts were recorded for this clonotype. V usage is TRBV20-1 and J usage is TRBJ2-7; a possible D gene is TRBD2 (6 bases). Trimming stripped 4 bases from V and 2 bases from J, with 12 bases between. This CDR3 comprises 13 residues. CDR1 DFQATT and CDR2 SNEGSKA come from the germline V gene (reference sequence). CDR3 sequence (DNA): TGCAGTGCTACCTCGGGAGAGCCCTACGAGCAGTACTTC. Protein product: CSATSGEPYEQYF.

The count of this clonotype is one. For the CDR3, the DNA is TGTGCCAGCAGCTTACCGCGGTACGAAAGCCGGGACTATCAGATCAACGAGCAGTACTTC. Translated: CASSLPRYESRDYQINEQYF. The V call is TRBV11-1, the J call TRBJ2-7, with TRBD2 matching over 7 bases. Germline loops: CDR1 SGHAT, CDR2 FQDESV (reference sequence). The CDR3 is 20 amino acids. V gave up 2 bases and J gave up 5 bases; unmatched junction bases: 24.

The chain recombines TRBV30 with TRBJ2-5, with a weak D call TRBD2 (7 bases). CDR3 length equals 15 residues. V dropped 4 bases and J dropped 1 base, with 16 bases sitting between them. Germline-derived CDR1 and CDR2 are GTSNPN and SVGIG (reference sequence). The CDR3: CAWKLGGAFQETQYF. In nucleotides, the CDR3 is TGTGCCTGGAAACTTGGGGGGGCTTTCCAAGAGACCCAGTACTTC.

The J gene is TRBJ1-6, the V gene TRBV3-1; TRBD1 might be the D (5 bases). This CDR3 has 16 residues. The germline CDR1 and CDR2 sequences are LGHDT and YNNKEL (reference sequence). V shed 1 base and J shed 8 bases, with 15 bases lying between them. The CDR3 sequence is CASSQVGPRGDSPLHF. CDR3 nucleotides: TGTGCCAGCAGCCAAGTTGGACCGAGGGGAGATTCACCCCTCCACTTT.

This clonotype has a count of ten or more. The CDR3 spells CASSFLARDTHSYEQYF. The CDR3 DNA sequence: TGTGCCAGCAGTTTCCTCGCCCGGGACACACACTCCTACGAGCAGTACTTC. The rearrangement joins TRBV28 to TRBJ2-7; maybe TRBD1 (6 bases). V dropped 3 bases and J dropped 0 bases, with 18 bases sitting between them. The CDR3 spans 17 residues. CDR1 is MDHEN and CDR2 is SYDVKM in the germline V gene.

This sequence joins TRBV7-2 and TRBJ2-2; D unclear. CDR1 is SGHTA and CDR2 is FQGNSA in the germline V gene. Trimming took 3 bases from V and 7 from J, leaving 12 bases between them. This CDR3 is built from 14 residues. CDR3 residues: CASSLRLENGELFF. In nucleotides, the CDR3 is TGTGCCAGCAGCTTGAGACTTGAGAACGGGGAGCTGTTTTTT.

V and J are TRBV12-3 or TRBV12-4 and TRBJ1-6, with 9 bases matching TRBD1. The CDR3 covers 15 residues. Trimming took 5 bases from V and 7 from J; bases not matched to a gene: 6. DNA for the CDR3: TGTGCCAGCAGTCGGGCCGGGACAGGGAATTCACCCCTCCACTTT. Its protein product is CASSRAGTGNSPLHF.

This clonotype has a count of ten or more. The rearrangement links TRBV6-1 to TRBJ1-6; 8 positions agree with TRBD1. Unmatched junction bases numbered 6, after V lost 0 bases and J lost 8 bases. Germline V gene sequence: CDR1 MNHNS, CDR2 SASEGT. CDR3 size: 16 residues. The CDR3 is CASSEAPGQDHSPLHF. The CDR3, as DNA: TGTGCCAGCAGTGAAGCGCCGGGACAGGATCATTCACCCCTCCACTTT.

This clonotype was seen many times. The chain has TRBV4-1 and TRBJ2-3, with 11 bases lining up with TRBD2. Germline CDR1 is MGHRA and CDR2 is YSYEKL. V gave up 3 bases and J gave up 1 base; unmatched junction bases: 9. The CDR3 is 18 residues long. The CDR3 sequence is CASSQSIAGGGRTDTQYF. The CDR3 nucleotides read TGCGCCAGCAGCCAGTCCATAGCGGGGGGGGGTCGCACAGATACGCAGTATTTT.

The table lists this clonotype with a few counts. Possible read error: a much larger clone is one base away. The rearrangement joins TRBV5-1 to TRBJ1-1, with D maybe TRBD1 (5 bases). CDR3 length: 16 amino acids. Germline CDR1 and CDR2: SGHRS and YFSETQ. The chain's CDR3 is CTSSLRGTRADTEAFF. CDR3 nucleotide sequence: TGCACCAGCAGCTTGAGGGGAACGAGGGCGGACACTGAAGCTTTCTTT.

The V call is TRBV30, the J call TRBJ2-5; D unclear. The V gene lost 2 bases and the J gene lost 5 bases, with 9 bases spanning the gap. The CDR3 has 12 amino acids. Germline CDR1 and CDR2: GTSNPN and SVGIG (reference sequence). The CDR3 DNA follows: TGTGCCTGGAGTCCGCTGAGGGAGACCCAGTACTTC. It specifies CAWSPLRETQYF.

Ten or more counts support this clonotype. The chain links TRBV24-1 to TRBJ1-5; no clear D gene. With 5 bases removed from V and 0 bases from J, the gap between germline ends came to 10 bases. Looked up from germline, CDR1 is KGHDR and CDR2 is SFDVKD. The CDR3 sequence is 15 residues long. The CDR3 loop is CATSAEGNSNQPQHF. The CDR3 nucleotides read TGTGCCACCAGTGCCGAAGGTAATAGCAATCAGCCCCAGCATTTT.

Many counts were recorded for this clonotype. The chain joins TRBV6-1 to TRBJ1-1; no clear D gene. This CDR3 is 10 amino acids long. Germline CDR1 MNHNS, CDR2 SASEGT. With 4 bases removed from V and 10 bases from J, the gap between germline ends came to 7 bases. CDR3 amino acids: CASSVLGAFF. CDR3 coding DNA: TGTGCCAGCAGTGTGCTGGGAGCTTTCTTT.

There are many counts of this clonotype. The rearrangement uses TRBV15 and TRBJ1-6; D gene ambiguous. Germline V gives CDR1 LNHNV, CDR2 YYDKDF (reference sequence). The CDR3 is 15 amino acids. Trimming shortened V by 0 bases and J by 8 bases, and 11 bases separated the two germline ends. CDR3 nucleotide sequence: TGTGCCACCAGCAGAGAGGTCGGCAGATATTCACCCCTCCACTTT. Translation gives CATSREVGRYSPLHF.

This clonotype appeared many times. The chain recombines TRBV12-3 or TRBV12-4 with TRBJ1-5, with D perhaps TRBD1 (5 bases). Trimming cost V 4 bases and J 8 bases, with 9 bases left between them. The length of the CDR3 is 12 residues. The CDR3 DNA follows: TGTGCCAGCAGTTCAGGGTCCGAGCCCCAGCATTTT. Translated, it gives CASSSGSEPQHF.

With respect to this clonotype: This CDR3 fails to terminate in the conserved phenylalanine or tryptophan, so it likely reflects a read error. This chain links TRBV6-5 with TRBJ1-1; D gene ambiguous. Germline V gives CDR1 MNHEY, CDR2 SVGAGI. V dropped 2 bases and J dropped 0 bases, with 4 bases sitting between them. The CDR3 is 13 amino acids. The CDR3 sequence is CASSYDLNTEAFL. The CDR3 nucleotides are TGTGCCAGCAGTTACGACCTGAACACTGAAGCTTTCTTG.

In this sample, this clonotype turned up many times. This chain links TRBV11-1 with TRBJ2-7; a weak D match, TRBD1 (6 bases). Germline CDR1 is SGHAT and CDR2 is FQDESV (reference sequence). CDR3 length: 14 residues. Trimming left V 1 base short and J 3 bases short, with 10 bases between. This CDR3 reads CASSLETGNYEQYF. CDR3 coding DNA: TGTGCCAGCAGCTTAGAAACAGGGAACTACGAGCAGTACTTC.

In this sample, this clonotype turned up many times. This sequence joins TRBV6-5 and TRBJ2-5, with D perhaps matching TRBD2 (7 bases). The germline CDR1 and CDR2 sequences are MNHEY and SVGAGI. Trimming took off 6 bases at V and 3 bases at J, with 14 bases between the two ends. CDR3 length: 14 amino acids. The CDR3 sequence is CASRTTGREETQYF. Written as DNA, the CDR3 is TGTGCCAGCAGAACTACAGGGAGGGAAGAGACCCAGTACTTC.

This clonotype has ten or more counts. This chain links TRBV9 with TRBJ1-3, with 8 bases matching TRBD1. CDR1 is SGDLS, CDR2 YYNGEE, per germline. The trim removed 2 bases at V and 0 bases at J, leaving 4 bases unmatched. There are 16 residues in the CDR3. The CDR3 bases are TGTGCCAGCAGCGTTGGACAGGGTGTCTCTGGAAACACCATATATTTT. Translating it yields CASSVGQGVSGNTIYF.

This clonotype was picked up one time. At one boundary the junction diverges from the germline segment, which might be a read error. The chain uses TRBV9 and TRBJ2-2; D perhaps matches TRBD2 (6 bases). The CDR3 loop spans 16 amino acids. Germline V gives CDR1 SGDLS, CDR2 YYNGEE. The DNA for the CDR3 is TGTGTCAGCAGCGCTAAGGGAGGTCCGAACACCGGCGAGCTGTTTTTT. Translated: CVSSAKGGPNTGELFF.

In DNA, the CDR3 is TGTGCCTGGAGTGAGGACAGCCAAGCCTACGAGCAGTACTTC. The encoded protein is CAWSEDSQAYEQYF. The rearrangement links TRBV30 to TRBJ2-7; D may be TRBD1 (6 bases). Trimming cost V 1 base and J 2 bases, with 12 bases left between them. CDR3 length: 14 amino acids. Per germline, CDR1 GTSNPN and CDR2 SVGIG (reference sequence).

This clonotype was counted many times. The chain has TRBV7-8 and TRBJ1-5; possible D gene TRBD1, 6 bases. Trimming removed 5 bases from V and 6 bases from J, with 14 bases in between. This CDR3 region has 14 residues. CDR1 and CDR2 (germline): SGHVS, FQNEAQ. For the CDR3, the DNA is TGTGCCAGCAGCCCTGACAGGACTATTCAGCCCCAGCATTTT. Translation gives CASSPDRTIQPQHF.

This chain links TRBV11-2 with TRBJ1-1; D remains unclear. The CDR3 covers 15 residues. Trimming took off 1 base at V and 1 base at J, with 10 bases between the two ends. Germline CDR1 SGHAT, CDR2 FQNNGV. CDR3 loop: CASSLGSGRNTEAFF. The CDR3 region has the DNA TGTGCCAGCAGCTTAGGTTCGGGGAGGAACACTGAAGCTTTCTTT.

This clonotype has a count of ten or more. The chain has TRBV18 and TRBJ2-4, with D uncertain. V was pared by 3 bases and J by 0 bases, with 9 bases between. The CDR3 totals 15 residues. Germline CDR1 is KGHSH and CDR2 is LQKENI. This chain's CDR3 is CASSPLAAAKNIQYF. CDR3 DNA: TGTGCCAGCTCACCTCTTGCGGCAGCCAAAAACATTCAGTACTTC.

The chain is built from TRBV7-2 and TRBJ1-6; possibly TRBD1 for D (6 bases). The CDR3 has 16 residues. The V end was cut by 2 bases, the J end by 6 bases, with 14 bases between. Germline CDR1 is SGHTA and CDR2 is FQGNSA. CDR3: CASSLRQGSLNSPLHF. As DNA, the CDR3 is TGTGCCAGCAGCTTACGGCAGGGGAGCCTTAATTCACCCCTCCACTTT.

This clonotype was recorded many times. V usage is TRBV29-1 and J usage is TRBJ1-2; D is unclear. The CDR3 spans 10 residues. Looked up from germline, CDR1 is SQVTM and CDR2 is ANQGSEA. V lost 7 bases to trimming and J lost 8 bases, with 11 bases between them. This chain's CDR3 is CSARSRGYTF. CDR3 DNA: TGCAGCGCCCGGAGTAGAGGCTACACCTTC.

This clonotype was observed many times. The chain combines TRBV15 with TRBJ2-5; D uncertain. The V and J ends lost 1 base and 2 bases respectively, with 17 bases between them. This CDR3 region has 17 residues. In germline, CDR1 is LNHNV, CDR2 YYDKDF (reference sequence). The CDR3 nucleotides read TGTGCCACCAGCAGAGCTGCGCAATCGACGAGTCAAGAGACCCAGTACTTC. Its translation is CATSRAAQSTSQETQYF.

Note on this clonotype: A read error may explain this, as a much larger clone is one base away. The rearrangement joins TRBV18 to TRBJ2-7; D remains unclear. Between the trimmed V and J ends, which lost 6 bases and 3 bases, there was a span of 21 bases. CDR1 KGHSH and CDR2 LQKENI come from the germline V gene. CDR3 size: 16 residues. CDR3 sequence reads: CASSKIRAEAVYEQYF. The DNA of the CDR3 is TGTGCCAGCTCCAAAATAAGGGCGGAAGCTGTCTACGAGCAGTACTTC. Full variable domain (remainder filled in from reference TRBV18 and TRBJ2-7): NAGVMQNPRHLVRRRGQEARLRCSPMKGHSHVYWYRQLPEEGLKFMVYLQKENIIDESGMPKERFSAEFPKEGPSILRIQQVVRGDSAAYFCASSKIRAEAVYEQYFGPGTRLTVT.

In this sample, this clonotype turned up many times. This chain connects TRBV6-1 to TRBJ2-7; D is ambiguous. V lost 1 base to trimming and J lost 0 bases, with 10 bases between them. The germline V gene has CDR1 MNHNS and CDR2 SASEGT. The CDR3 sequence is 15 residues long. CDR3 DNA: TGTGCCAGCAGTGAAGGATGGGGTCACTCCTACGAGCAGTACTTC. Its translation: CASSEGWGHSYEQYF.

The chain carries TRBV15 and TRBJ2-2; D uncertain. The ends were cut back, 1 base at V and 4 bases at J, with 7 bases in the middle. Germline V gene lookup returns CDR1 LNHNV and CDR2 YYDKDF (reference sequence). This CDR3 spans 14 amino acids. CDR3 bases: TGTGCCACCAGCAGAGCACAAGCCACCGGGGAGCTGTTTTTT. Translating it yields CATSRAQATGELFF.